This T cell receptor (beta chain) was profiled in a study of shared clonotypes between healthy human individuals. Positively selected for CCR7, the CD45RO-negative cells used as naive CD8 cells excluded terminally differentiated effector memory CD45RA+ cells. Measured with immunoSEQ multiplex PCR; TCRdb has only the in-frame clones, and not every one. Of about 1,900,000 clones in the sample, around 96% are singletons; the top ten hold approximately 1.2%. CDR3 length: 16 amino acids. Trimming took 4 bases from V and 2 from J, leaving 16 bases between them. Germline lookup yields CDR1 MGHRA and CDR2 YSYEKL.

The sequence derives from a man younger than 35 in good health. The rearrangement joins TRBV4-1 to TRBJ2-3; D is perhaps TRBD1 or TRBD2 (5 bases each). The sequenced sample consisted of naive CD8+ T cells sorted from blood. The CDR3 region is CASSPGPFPPTDTQYF. For the CDR3, the DNA is TGCGCCAGCAGCCCGGGACCCTTCCCACCCACAGATACGCAGTATTTT.